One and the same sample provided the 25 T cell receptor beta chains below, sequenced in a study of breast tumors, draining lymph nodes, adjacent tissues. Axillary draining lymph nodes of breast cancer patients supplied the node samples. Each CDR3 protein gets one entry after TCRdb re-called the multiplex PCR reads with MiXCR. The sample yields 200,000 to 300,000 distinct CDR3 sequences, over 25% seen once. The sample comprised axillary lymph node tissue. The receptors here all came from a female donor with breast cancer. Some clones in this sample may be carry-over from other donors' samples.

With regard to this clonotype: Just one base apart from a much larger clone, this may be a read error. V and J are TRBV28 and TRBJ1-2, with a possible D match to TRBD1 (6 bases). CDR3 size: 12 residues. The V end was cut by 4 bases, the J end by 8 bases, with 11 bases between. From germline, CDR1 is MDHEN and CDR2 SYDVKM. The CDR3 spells CASSYVRGGYTF. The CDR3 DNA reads TGTGCCAGCAGTTATGTCAGGGGCGGCTACACCTTC.

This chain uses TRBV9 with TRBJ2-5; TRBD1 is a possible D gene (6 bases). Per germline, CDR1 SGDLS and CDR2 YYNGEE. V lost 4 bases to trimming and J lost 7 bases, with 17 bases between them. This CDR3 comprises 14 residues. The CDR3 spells CASSQRAGEGTQYF. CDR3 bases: TGTGCCAGCAGCCAAAGAGCAGGGGAAGGGACCCAGTACTTC.

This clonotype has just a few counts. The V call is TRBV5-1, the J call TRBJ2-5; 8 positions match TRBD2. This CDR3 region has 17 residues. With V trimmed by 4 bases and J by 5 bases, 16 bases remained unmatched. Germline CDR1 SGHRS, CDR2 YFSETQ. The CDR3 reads CASSPLAGGGGVETQYF. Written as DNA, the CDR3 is TGCGCCAGCAGCCCGCTAGCGGGTGGCGGCGGAGTGGAGACCCAGTACTTC.

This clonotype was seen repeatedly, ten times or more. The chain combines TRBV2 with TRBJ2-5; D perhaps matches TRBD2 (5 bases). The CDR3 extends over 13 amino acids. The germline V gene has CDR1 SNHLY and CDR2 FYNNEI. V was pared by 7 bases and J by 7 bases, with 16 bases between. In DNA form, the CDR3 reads TGTGCCAGCACCGAGAACCCGGCGGGGACCCAGTACTTC. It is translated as CASTENPAGTQYF.

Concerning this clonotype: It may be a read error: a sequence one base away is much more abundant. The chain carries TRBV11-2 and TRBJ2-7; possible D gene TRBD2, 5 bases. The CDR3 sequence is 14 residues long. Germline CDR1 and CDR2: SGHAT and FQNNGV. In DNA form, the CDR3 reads TGTGCCAGCAACCCCGGACCGAGGGCCTACGAGCTGTACTTC. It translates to CASNPGPRAYELYF.

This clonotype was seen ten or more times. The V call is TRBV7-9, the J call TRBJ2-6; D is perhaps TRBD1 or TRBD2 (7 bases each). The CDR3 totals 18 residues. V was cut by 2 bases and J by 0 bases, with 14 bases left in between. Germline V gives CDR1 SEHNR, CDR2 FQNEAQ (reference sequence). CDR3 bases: TGTGCCAGCAGCTTAATGGCAGGGGGGGTCTCTGGGGCCAACGTCCTGACTTTC. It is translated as CASSLMAGGVSGANVLTF.

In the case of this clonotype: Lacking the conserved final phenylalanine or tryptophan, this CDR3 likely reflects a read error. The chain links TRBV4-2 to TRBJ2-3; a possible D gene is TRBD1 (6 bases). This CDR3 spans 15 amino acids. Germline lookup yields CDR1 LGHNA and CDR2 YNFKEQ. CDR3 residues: CAGSQDRGSTDTQYS. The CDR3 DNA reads TGTGCCGGCAGCCAAGATAGGGGGAGCACAGATACGCAGTATTCT.

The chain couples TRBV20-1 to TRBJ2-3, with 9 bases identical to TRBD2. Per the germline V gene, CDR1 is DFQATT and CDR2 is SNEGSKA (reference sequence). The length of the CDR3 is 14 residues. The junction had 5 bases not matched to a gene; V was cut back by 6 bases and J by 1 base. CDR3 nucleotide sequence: TGCAGTGCCGAGGGACTAGCAGGCACAGATACGCAGTATTTT. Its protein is CSAEGLAGTDTQYF.

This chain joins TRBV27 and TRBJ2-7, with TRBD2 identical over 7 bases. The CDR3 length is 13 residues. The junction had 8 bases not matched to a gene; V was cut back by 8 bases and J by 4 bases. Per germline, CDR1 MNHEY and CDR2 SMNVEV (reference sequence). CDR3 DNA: TGTGCCAGCTGGGCGGGGGTAGGGTACGAGCAGTACTTC. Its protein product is CASWAGVGYEQYF.

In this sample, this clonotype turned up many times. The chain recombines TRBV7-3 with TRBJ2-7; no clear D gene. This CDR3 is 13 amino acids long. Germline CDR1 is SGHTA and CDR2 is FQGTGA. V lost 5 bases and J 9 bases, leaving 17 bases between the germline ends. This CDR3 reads CASSPGPSQGQYF. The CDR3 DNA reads TGTGCCAGCAGCCCAGGCCCCTCTCAAGGGCAGTACTTC.

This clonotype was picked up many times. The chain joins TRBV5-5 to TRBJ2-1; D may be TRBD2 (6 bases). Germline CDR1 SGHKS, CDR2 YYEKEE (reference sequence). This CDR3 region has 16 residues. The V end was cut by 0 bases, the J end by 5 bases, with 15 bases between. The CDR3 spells CASSLDISGRHNEQFF. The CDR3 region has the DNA TGTGCCAGCAGCTTGGATATATCCGGGAGACACAATGAGCAGTTCTTC.

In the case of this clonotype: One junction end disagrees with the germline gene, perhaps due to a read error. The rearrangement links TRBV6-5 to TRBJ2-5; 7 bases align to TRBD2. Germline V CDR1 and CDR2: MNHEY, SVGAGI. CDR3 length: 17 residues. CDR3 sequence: CASSHSRDSGYQETQYF. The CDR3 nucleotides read TGTGCCAGCAGTCACTCCCGGGATAGCGGGTACCAAGAGACCCAGTACTTC.

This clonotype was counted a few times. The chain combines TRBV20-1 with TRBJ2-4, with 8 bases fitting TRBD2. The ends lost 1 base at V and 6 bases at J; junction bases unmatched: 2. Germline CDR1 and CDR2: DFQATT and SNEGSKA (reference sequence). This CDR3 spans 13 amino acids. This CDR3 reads CSARGTSTNIQYF. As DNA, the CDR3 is TGCAGTGCTAGAGGGACTAGCACAAACATTCAGTACTTC.

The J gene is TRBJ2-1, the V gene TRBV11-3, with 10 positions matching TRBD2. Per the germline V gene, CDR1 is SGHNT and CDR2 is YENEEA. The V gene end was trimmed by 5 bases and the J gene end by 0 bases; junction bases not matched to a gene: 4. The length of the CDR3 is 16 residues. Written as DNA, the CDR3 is TGTGCCAGCAGCGCTAGCGGGAGTCCCTCCTACAATGAGCAGTTCTTC. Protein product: CASSASGSPSYNEQFF.

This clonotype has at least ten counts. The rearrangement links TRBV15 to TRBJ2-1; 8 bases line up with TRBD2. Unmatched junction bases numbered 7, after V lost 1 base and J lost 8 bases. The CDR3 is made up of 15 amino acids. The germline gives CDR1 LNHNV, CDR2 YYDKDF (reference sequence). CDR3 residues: CATSRVAGGDDEQFF. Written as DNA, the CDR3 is TGTGCCACCAGCAGAGTGGCGGGAGGAGACGATGAGCAGTTCTTC.

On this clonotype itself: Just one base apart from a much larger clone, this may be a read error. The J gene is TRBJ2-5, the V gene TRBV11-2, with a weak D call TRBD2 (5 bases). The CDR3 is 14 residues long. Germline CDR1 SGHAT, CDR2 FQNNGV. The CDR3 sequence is CASTKDLAGETQSF. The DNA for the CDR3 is TGTGCCAGCACCAAGGACCTAGCAGGAGAGACCCAGTCCTTC.

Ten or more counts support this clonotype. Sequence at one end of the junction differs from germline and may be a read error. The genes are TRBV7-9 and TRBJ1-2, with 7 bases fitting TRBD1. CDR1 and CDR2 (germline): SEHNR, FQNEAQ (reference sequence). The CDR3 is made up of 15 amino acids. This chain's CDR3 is CASSYGQVLGYGYPF. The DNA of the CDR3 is TGTGCCAGCAGCTACGGACAGGTATTGGGATATGGCTACCCCTTC.

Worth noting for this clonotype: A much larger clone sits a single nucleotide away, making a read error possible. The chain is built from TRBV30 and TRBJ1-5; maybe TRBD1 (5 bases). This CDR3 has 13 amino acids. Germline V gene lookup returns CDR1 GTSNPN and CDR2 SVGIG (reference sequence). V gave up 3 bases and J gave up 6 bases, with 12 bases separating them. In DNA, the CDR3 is TGTGCCTGGAGCCAGGGTGGGGGTCAGCCCCAGCATTTT. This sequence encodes CAWSQGGGQPQHF.

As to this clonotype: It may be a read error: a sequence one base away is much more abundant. The chain's CDR3 is CASSAPTGDNYGQYF. CDR3 in DNA: TGTGCCAGCAGTGCCCCGACAGGGGATAACTACGGGCAGTACTTC. This chain uses TRBV6-4 with TRBJ2-7; TRBD1 aligns across 8 bases. The CDR3 contains 15 residues. Germline CDR1 and CDR2: MRHNA and SNTAGT.

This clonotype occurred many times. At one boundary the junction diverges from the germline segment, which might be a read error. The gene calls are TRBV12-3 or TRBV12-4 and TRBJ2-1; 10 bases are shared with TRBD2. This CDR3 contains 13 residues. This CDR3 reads CASSLAGENEQFF. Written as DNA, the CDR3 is TGTGCCAGCAGTCTAGCGGGAGAGAATGAGCAGTTCTTC.

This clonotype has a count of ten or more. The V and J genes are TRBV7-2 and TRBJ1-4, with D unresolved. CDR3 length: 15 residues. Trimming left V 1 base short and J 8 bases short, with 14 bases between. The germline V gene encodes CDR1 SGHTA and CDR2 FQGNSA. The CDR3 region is CASSLGAKSQEKLFF. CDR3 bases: TGTGCCAGCAGCTTAGGGGCCAAGTCCCAAGAAAAACTGTTTTTT.

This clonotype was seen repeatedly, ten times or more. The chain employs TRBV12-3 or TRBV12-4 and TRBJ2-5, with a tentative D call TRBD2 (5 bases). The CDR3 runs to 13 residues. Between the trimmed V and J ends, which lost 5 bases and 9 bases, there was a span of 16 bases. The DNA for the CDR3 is TGTGCCAGCAGTCCAAGCAGCGCCGGGGCCCAGTACTTC. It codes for CASSPSSAGAQYF.

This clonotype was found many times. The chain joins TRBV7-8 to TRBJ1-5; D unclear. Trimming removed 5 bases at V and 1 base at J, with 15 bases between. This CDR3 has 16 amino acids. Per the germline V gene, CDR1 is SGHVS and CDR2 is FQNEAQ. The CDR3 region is CASSPSPGESNQPQHF. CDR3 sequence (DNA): TGTGCCAGCAGCCCTAGCCCGGGAGAGAGCAATCAGCCCCAGCATTTT.

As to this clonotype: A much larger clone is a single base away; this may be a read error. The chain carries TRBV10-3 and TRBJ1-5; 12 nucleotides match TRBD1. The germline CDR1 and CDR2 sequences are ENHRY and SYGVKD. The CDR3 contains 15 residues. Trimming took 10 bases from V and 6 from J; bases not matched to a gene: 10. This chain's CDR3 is CASSGTGGMGQPQHF. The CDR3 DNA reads TGTGCCAGCAGCGGGACAGGGGGCATGGGTCAGCCCCAGCATTTT.

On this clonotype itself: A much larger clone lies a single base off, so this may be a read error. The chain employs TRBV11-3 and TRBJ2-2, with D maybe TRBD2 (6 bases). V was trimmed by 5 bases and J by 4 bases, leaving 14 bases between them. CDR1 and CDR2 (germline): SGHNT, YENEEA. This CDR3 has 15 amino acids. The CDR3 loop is CASSTGLLTTGELFF. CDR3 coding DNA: TGTGCCAGCAGCACGGGACTGCTGACCACCGGGGAGCTGTTTTTT.